A selection of T cell receptor beta chains follows, all from one sample in a study of shared clonotypes between healthy human individuals. Profiled with immunoSEQ multiplex PCR; TCRdb holds only in-frame clones, not every one. This sample carries about 600,000 clones, more than 95% of them seen once, and the ten largest clones take 0.045% to 0.07%. Sequencing was carried out using naive CD4+ T cells sorted from blood. The receptors were sampled from a woman in her thirties in good health. The CDR3 runs from the conserved cysteine through the conserved F or W. Fields, in order: clone size, J gene, D gene, V gene, CDR3 protein, CDR3 DNA. A D gene is named only where the DNA matches it firmly. Size values are once, few and many counts, or a class for expanded clones, and some rows have none.

clone_size: NA; j_call: TRBJ2-6; d_call: TRBD1; v_call: TRBV4-1; cdr3_aa: CASSRSGTGSAGANVLTF; cdr3_nt: TGCGCCAGCAGCCGATCCGGGACAGGGTCTGCTGGGGCCAACGTCCTGACTTTC
clone_size: NA; j_call: TRBJ2-1; d_call: NA; v_call: TRBV5-8; cdr3_aa: CASSSVGGNSYNEQFF; cdr3_nt: TGTGCCAGCAGCAGTGTAGGTGGAAACTCCTACAATGAGCAGTTCTTC
clone_size: NA; j_call: TRBJ2-6; d_call: NA; v_call: TRBV10-2; cdr3_aa: CASRELAPRGGANVLTF; cdr3_nt: TGCGCCAGCAGAGAACTAGCCCCAAGGGGAGGGGCCAACGTCCTGACTTTC
clone_size: once; j_call: TRBJ1-1; d_call: TRBD1; v_call: TRBV6-1; cdr3_aa: CASRRQGITEAFF; cdr3_nt: TGTGCCAGCAGAAGACAGGGTATCACTGAAGCTTTCTTT
clone_size: NA; j_call: TRBJ1-5; d_call: NA; v_call: TRBV15; cdr3_aa: CATSFRGRQPQHF; cdr3_nt: TGTGCCACCAGCTTCAGAGGGCGTCAGCCCCAGCATTTT
clone_size: NA; j_call: TRBJ1-5; d_call: NA; v_call: TRBV28; cdr3_aa: CASSLRTTGNQPQHF; cdr3_nt: TGTGCCAGCAGTTTAAGGACGACGGGAAATCAGCCCCAGCATTTT
clone_size: NA; j_call: TRBJ2-2; d_call: NA; v_call: TRBV6-5; cdr3_aa: CASSYNRVLTGELFF; cdr3_nt: TGTGCCAGCAGTTACAACAGGGTCTTGACCGGGGAGCTGTTTTTT
clone_size: once; j_call: TRBJ2-5; d_call: NA; v_call: TRBV28; cdr3_aa: CASSLPDGQETQYF; cdr3_nt: TGTGCCAGCAGTTTACCGGACGGTCAAGAGACCCAGTACTTC
clone_size: NA; j_call: TRBJ2-7; d_call: NA; v_call: TRBV7-3; cdr3_aa: CASSPTGSYEQYF; cdr3_nt: TGTGCCAGCAGCCCAACTGGGTCCTACGAGCAGTACTTC
clone_size: NA; j_call: TRBJ2-7; d_call: NA; v_call: TRBV4-1; cdr3_aa: CASSQGGTGDPYEQYF; cdr3_nt: TGCGCCAGCAGCCAAGGTGGGACGGGGGACCCTTACGAGCAGTACTTC
clone_size: once; j_call: TRBJ1-1; d_call: NA; v_call: TRBV9; cdr3_aa: CASSSPTRRGYTEAFF; cdr3_nt: TGTGCCAGCAGCTCCCCGACGCGGAGGGGGTACACTGAAGCTTTCTTT
clone_size: NA; j_call: TRBJ2-3; d_call: TRBD2; v_call: TRBV6-1; cdr3_aa: CASRGAGDTQYF; cdr3_nt: TGTGCCAGCAGAGGAGCGGGAGACACGCAGTATTTT
clone_size: NA; j_call: TRBJ2-6; d_call: NA; v_call: TRBV28; cdr3_aa: CASSFQGPGANVLTF; cdr3_nt: TGTGCCAGCAGTTTCCAGGGCCCTGGGGCCAACGTCCTGACTTTC
clone_size: NA; j_call: TRBJ1-2; d_call: NA; v_call: TRBV20-1; cdr3_aa: CSSLGYTF; cdr3_nt: TGCAGTTCGCTGGGCTACACCTTC
clone_size: NA; j_call: TRBJ2-3; d_call: NA; v_call: TRBV19; cdr3_aa: CASKTVTGSPDTQYF; cdr3_nt: TGTGCCAGTAAAACCGTGACAGGTTCGCCAGATACGCAGTATTTT
clone_size: NA; j_call: TRBJ2-5; d_call: TRBD2; v_call: TRBV2; cdr3_aa: CASSEGGLAGGLQETQYF; cdr3_nt: TGTGCCAGCAGTGAAGGGGGACTAGCGGGAGGGCTGCAAGAGACCCAGTACTTC
clone_size: NA; j_call: TRBJ2-3; d_call: TRBD2; v_call: TRBV4-2; cdr3_aa: CASSQGLAAADTQYF; cdr3_nt: TGTGCCAGCAGCCAAGGACTAGCGGCAGCTGATACGCAGTATTTT
clone_size: NA; j_call: TRBJ1-6; d_call: TRBD1; v_call: TRBV28; cdr3_aa: CASSGPGTAYSPLHF; cdr3_nt: TGTGCCAGCAGTGGACCCGGGACAGCTTATTCACCCCTCCACTTT